This T cell receptor beta chain stems from a study of shared clonotypes between healthy human individuals. In replicate PCRs of sorted subsets, around 0.2 ug DNA, about 30,000 T cell genomes, was used. Profiling relied on immunoSEQ multiplex PCR, and the TCRdb table lists in-frame clones only, not all of them. This sample yields around 1.1 million clones, of which approximately 80% are seen a single time; 0.55% to 0.7% belongs to the top ten. Study outcomes and limitations: Non-shared clonotypes had lower generation probabilities than clonotypes shared by all four sorted-subset donors. Richness estimates generally favored naive over memory subsets. The genetic and exposure-history diversity represented was limited by few donors.

V was trimmed by 1 base and J by 4 bases, leaving 13 bases between them. In germline, CDR1 is LNHNV, CDR2 YYDKDF (reference sequence). The CDR3 covers 15 residues. Worth noting for this clone: What it binds is unknown.

This chain links TRBV15 with TRBJ1-2, with D maybe TRBD1 (6 bases). The receptor's source is a young man in good health. Some clones in this sample may be carry-over from other donors' samples. What was sequenced was memory CD4+ T cells from PBMCs. The subset here: CD45RA-negative fraction. DNA for the CDR3: TGTGCCACCAGCAGAGCTGGGGGCGGGGGCTATGGCTACACCTTC. This gives the protein CATSRAGGGGYGYTF.